The sequence of this T cell receptor beta chain was determined in a study of blood T cell repertoires in COVID-19 (dated by TCRdb to 2020 to 2022). Regarding the study in general: Collaborator samples came from the United States, Italy and Spain and covered acute and convalescent phases of COVID-19. The repertoires were released in a freely available public database meant as a resource for research on the immune response to SARS-CoV-2. Sample metadata almost always included a de-identified subject ID, COVID-19 status, age in years and sex. The samples were drawn from two sources: the first 160 participants of the ongoing ImmuneRACE study, and 950 to 1,500 subjects contributed by 6 global collaborators. The prospective study material was composed of cDNA or gDNA derived from T cells, B-cell-depleted T cells, or PBMCs. Deeply sampled blood TCRbeta repertoires from subjects exposed to, actively infected with, or recovered from COVID-19 were included in the dataset. Where HLA class I and class II types were available, the types were taken from metadata supplied by the sample provider, not from assay-based typing.

Findings and caveats that apply to the study as a whole: How much clinical and demographic metadata was included differed by source and by participant, and the metadata was provided uncurated.

The CDR3 numbers 16 residues from cysteine through phenylalanine. Only CDR3 DNA remains: 48 bases, in frame from the first base. At the junction V is shortened by 3 bases and J by 6 bases; bases outside the gene matches: 8. In the germline V gene (reference sequence), CDR1 corresponds to LNHDA and CDR2 to SQIVND. The immunoSEQ Assay, a bias-controlled multiplex PCR, was used to amplify TCRbeta CDR3 regions from genomic DNA. On the authors' methods: Nucleated cell counts per sample were estimated from amplification of reference gene primers within the assay. To quantify the absolute abundance of each unique TCRbeta CDR3 rearrangement, sequence reads were collapsed and filtered. For each sample, productive Simpson clonality was calculated by taking the square root of Simpson's diversity index across productive rearrangements. TCRdb took this table from immuneACCESS and kept in-frame rearrangements with V and J called. Such tables lack part of the clones; where checked against another copy, unresolved V genes explain under half of the gap, and the rest is unexplained. D and trimming come from the DNA, and the V and J calls and clone size come from that table. This sample gives about 220,000 clones in total; more than 70% of them show up just once. Around 8.7% of the sample comes from the top ten.

Collaborating institutions collected whole blood in K2EDTA tubes following their own protocols. Collaborator samples were shipped for TCRbeta analysis as frozen whole blood, isolated PBMCs, or DNA extracted from either sample type. This clone was seen more than once but under ten times. The antigen it binds to is not known. Base qualities are not provided; no much larger clone lies one nucleotide away. Rearrangement joined TRBV19 to TRBJ2-1, with 10 bases matching TRBD2. The receptor's source is a woman in her fifties or sixties with acute or convalescent COVID-19. Sequenced: peripheral blood. The CDR3 reads as follows: CASSIRAGGRPNEQFF. The bases read TGTGCCAGTAGTATTAGAGCGGGAGGGAGGCCCAATGAGCAGTTCTTC. Reference TRBV19 and TRBJ2-1 genes cover what lies past the CDR3, so the full variable domain is DGGITQSPKYLFRKEGQNVTLSCEQNLNHDAMYWYRQDPGQGLRLIYYSQIVNDFQKGDIAEGYSVSREKKESFPLTVTSAQKNPTAFYLCASSIRAGGRPNEQFFGPGTRLTVL.